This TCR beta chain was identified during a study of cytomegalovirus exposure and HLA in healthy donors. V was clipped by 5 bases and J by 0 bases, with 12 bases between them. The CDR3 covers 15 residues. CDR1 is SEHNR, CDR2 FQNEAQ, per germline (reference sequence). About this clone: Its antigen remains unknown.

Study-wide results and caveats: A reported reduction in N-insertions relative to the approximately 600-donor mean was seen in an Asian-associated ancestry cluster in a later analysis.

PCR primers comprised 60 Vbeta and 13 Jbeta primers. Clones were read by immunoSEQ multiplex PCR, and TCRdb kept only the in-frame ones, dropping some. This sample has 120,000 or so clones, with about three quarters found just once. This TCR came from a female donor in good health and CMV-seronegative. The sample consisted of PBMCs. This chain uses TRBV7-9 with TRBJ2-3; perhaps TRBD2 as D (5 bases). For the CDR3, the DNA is TGTGCCAGCAGCCAAGAGGGTTCGAGCACAGATACGCAGTATTTT. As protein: CASSQEGSSTDTQYF. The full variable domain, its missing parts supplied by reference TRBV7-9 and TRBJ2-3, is DTGVSQNPRHKITKRGQNVTFRCDPISEHNRLYWYRQTLGQGPEFLTYFQNEAQLEKSRLLSDRFSAERPKGSFSTLEIQRTEQGDSAMYLCASSQEGSSTDTQYFGPGTRLTVL.